The 2 T cell receptor beta chains reported below all come from one sample, sequenced in a study of cytomegalovirus exposure and HLA in healthy donors. The PCR employed 60 Vbeta primers together with 13 Jbeta primers. Clones were sequenced by immunoSEQ multiplex PCR, and TCRdb holds only the in-frame ones, with some missing. The sample includes about 140,000 clones, 61% of them seen just once. The material sequenced was PBMCs. The receptors derive from a male donor in good health and CMV-seronegative.

This clone was detected only a few times. The chain carries TRBV7-8 and TRBJ1-1; no clear D gene. V was pared by 3 bases and J by 4 bases, with 21 bases between. CDR1 is SGHVS and CDR2 is FQNEAQ in the germline V gene. The CDR3 contains 17 residues. The CDR3 region is CASSLDLGRDLFTEAFF. The CDR3, as DNA: TGTGCCAGCAGCTTGGACCTTGGGAGAGATCTGTTCACTGAAGCTTTCTTT.

The chain joins TRBV7-9 to TRBJ2-3, with 9 bases identical to TRBD2. CDR1 SEHNR and CDR2 FQNEAQ come from the germline V gene (reference sequence). This CDR3 is built from 16 residues. V was pared by 2 bases and J by 2 bases, with 5 bases of the junction left unmatched. The CDR3: CASSLPLAGYTDTQYF. The DNA for the CDR3 is TGTGCCAGCAGCTTACCTCTAGCGGGGTACACAGATACGCAGTATTTT.